The 19 T cell receptor beta chains given below trace back to one sample, sequenced in a study of T cell clonotyping in hematopoietic cell transplantation. Repertoires were generated with immunoSEQ multiplex PCR, while TCRdb's copy carries only in-frame clones and drops some. Counted here are 9,000 or so clones, 95% to 97% occurring once; the ten biggest clones make up 2% to 2.5%. Sequencing used peripheral blood mononuclear cells, obtained 100 days after allogeneic stem cell transplant. Receptor source: a male patient between 60 and 69 years old who had an allogeneic stem cell transplant from a related donor, so the T cells may come from the graft donor. Some clones in this sample may be carry-over from other donors' samples.

The chain uses TRBV10-3 and TRBJ2-3, with D perhaps given as TRBD1 or TRBD2 (5 bases each). CDR3 size: 14 residues. V shed 6 bases and J shed 0 bases, with 10 bases lying between them. Germline V gives CDR1 ENHRY, CDR2 SYGVKD. The CDR3 here is CAISHGASTDTQYF. CDR3 DNA: TGTGCCATCAGCCACGGGGCTAGCACAGATACGCAGTATTTT.

The V and J genes are TRBV7-9 and TRBJ2-7; TRBD1 agrees at 11 bases. The J segment lost 7 bases and the V segment lost 4 bases, leaving 6 bases of the junction unmatched. The CDR3 extends over 14 amino acids. CDR1 SEHNR and CDR2 FQNEAQ come from the germline V gene (reference sequence). The CDR3 sequence is CASSSGQGAEEQYF. The CDR3 DNA sequence: TGTGCCAGCAGCTCCGGACAGGGGGCGGAGGAGCAGTACTTC.

This chain joins TRBV10-3 and TRBJ2-7, with D uncertain. V lost 0 bases, J lost 2 bases, and 5 bases lay in between. Germline V lookup: CDR1 ENHRY, CDR2 SYGVKD. The CDR3 is 13 amino acids. Here the CDR3 DNA reads TGTGCCATCAGTGAGTCAGCAGCCTACGAGCAGTACTTC. It yields the protein CAISESAAYEQYF.

V gene TRBV4-1 combines with J gene TRBJ2-1; 8 positions match TRBD1. Germline V CDR1 and CDR2: MGHRA, YSYEKL. The CDR3 loop spans 13 amino acids. Trimming cost V 4 bases and J 8 bases; bases outside gene matches: 4. The CDR3 DNA is TGCGCCAGCAGCCTCGGACAGGGCGATGAGCAGTTCTTC. It codes for CASSLGQGDEQFF.

This sequence joins TRBV5-6 and TRBJ1-1; maybe TRBD1 (5 bases). Trimming left V 0 bases short and J 3 bases short, with 9 bases between. Germline CDR1 and CDR2: SGHDT and YYEEEE. The CDR3 contains 14 residues. The CDR3 DNA follows: TGTGCCAGCAGCTTGGTGACAGTTTACACTGAAGCTTTCTTT. Translated, it gives CASSLVTVYTEAFF.

This chain connects TRBV5-7 to TRBJ2-1; possibly TRBD1 for D (6 bases). TRBV5-7 is noted as an ORF with a role that remains uncertain. The CDR3 runs to 16 residues. V dropped 4 bases and J dropped 7 bases, with 21 bases sitting between them. CDR3 sequence reads: CASSPGGGRAFNEQFF. CDR3 sequence (DNA): TGTGCCAGCAGCCCGGGTGGGGGCAGGGCTTTTAATGAGCAGTTCTTC.

The chain combines TRBV28 with TRBJ2-5; D remains ambiguous. Germline-derived CDR1 and CDR2 are MDHEN and SYDVKM. V gave up 6 bases and J gave up 2 bases, with 10 bases separating them. This CDR3 contains 13 residues. This CDR3 reads CASSSVAQETQYF. DNA of the CDR3: TGTGCCAGCAGCTCCGTAGCACAAGAGACCCAGTACTTC.

This chain uses TRBV2 with TRBJ2-3; D uncertain. This CDR3 is built from 11 residues. Trimming pared 2 bases from V and 6 bases from J, leaving 3 bases between. Germline V gene data show CDR1 as SNHLY and CDR2 as FYNNEI. CDR3 sequence (DNA): TGTGCCAGCAGTGAACGGGATACGCAGTATTTT. Its protein is CASSERDTQYF.

This clone was detected only once. The chain uses TRBV6-5 and TRBJ1-1; D is unresolved. The CDR3 totals 12 residues. V was clipped by 6 bases and J by 9 bases, with 14 bases between them. Per germline, CDR1 MNHEY and CDR2 SVGAGI. CDR3 sequence reads: CASRNGLTQAFF. In nucleotides, the CDR3 is TGTGCCAGCAGAAACGGATTAACCCAAGCTTTCTTT.

The gene calls are TRBV5-6 and TRBJ2-7, with D unresolved. V was cut by 4 bases and J by 3 bases, with 11 bases left in between. This CDR3 contains 13 residues. Germline lookup yields CDR1 SGHDT and CDR2 YYEEEE. The CDR3 DNA reads TGTGCCAGCAGCCAGATCCTTGGCTACGAGCAGTACTTC. This sequence encodes CASSQILGYEQYF.

V and J are TRBV11-3 and TRBJ2-1, with no clear D. This CDR3 is 14 amino acids long. Germline CDR1 reads SGHNT; CDR2 reads YENEEA. The V gene lost 1 base and the J gene lost 9 bases, with 13 bases spanning the gap. CDR3 residues: CASSLGPALGEQFF. The CDR3 region has the DNA TGTGCCAGCAGCTTAGGACCGGCCCTGGGTGAGCAGTTCTTC. Full variable domain (remainder filled in from reference TRBV11-3 and TRBJ2-1): EAGVVQSPRYKIIEKKQPVAFWCNPISGHNTLYWYLQNLGQGPELLIRYENEEAVDDSQLPKDRFSAERLKGVDSTLKIQPAELGDSAVYLCASSLGPALGEQFFGPGTRLTVL.

The chain joins TRBV11-2 to TRBJ1-1; the D gene is possibly TRBD1 (5 bases). With 5 bases removed from V and 2 bases from J, the gap between germline ends came to 12 bases. This CDR3 spans 14 amino acids. Per the germline V gene, CDR1 is SGHAT and CDR2 is FQNNGV. CDR3 DNA: TGTGCCAGCAGCCCGGGGGGTCTAAACACTGAAGCTTTCTTT. This codes for CASSPGGLNTEAFF. The variable domain in full, completed from reference TRBV11-2 and TRBJ1-1, reads EAGVAQSPRYKIIEKRQSVAFWCNPISGHATLYWYQQILGQGPKLLIQFQNNGVVDDSQLPKDRFSAERLKGVDSTLKIQPAKLEDSAVYLCASSPGGLNTEAFFGQGTRLTVV.

The chain is built from TRBV27 and TRBJ2-7, with D uncertain. The CDR3 has 15 amino acids. V dropped 5 bases and J dropped 0 bases, with 14 bases sitting between them. CDR1 and CDR2 from the germline V gene are MNHEY and SMNVEV (reference sequence). CDR3 bases: TGTGCCAGCAGTCCCACGCTAACTGGCTCCTACGAGCAGTACTTC. It codes for CASSPTLTGSYEQYF.

V is TRBV19 and J is TRBJ1-2; 9 bases fit TRBD1. Per germline, CDR1 LNHDA and CDR2 SQIVND (reference sequence). V lost 5 bases to trimming and J lost 5 bases; unmatched junction nucleotides: 9. The CDR3 has 15 amino acids. The CDR3 spells CASSERTGARYGYTF. In DNA form, the CDR3 reads TGTGCCAGTAGTGAGAGGACAGGGGCGCGGTATGGCTACACCTTC.

CDR3 amino acids: CAWSVLGGHYGYTF. CDR3 sequence (DNA): TGTGCCTGGAGTGTACTCGGGGGGCACTATGGCTACACCTTC. V is TRBV30 and J is TRBJ1-2, with D possibly matching TRBD1 (6 bases). V was trimmed by 0 bases and J by 3 bases, leaving 11 bases between them. CDR1 and CDR2 (germline): GTSNPN, SVGIG (reference sequence). The CDR3 has 14 amino acids.

This sequence joins TRBV7-6 and TRBJ1-2, with TRBD1 identical over 8 bases. The CDR3 sequence is 13 residues long. Germline V CDR1 and CDR2: SGHVS, FNYEAQ. Germline trimming cut 5 bases from V and 6 bases from J; bases unmatched to any gene: 5. CDR3 residues: CASSRQGRDGYTF. In nucleotides, the CDR3 is TGTGCCAGCAGCCGACAGGGGAGGGATGGCTACACCTTC. Full variable domain (rest looked up from reference TRBV7-6 and TRBJ1-2): GAGVSQSPRYKVTKRGQDVALRCDPISGHVSLYWYRQALGQGPEFLTYFNYEAQQDKSGLPNDRFSAERPEGSISTLTIQRTEQRDSAMYRCASSRQGRDGYTFGSGTRLTVV.

For the CDR3, the DNA is TGTGCCAGCAGCCCGGACAGGGCGAAGAATTCACCCCTCCACTTT. It encodes CASSPDRAKNSPLHF. The J gene is TRBJ1-6, the V gene TRBV5-8; the match to TRBD1 covers 8 bases. Unmatched junction bases numbered 7, after V lost 4 bases and J lost 7 bases. CDR3 size: 15 residues. CDR1 SGHTS and CDR2 YDEGEE come from the germline V gene.

The J gene is TRBJ1-2, the V gene TRBV9; TRBD1 is a possible D gene (5 bases). Between the trimmed V and J ends, which lost 0 bases and 2 bases, there was a span of 14 bases. The length of the CDR3 is 16 residues. The germline gives CDR1 SGDLS, CDR2 YYNGEE. DNA of the CDR3: TGTGCCAGCAGCGTAGGGCTGGGGACGGTAAACTATGGCTACACCTTC. It codes for CASSVGLGTVNYGYTF.

The gene calls are TRBV27 and TRBJ2-3; TRBD1 aligns across 8 bases. CDR1 and CDR2 from the germline V gene are MNHEY and SMNVEV (reference sequence). After removal of 6 bases from V and 1 base from J, the junction contained 3 bases not matched to a gene. The CDR3 length is 14 residues. CDR3 residues: CASSRGPRTDTQYF. The CDR3 bases are TGTGCCAGCAGCAGGGGGCCCCGCACAGATACGCAGTATTTT.